The 10 T cell receptor beta chains in this list originate from one sample, sequenced in a study of breast tumors, draining lymph nodes, adjacent tissues. TCRdb reprocessed the multiplex PCR reads with MiXCR, giving one entry per CDR3 protein. This sample carries fewer than 15,000 distinct CDR3 sequences, roughly 60% of them seen once, and the ten largest clones take under 55%. The sequenced sample consisted of tumor-adjacent breast tissue. These TCRs come from a female donor with breast cancer. Some clones in this sample may be carry-over from other donors' samples.

In its sample, this clonotype was seen a few times. This rearrangement joins TRBV7-2 to TRBJ2-2; D gene unclear. Germline CDR1 reads SGHTA; CDR2 reads FQGNSA. The V and J ends lost 4 bases and 3 bases respectively, with 12 bases between them. The length of the CDR3 is 15 residues. This CDR3 reads CASSSREGYTGELFF. CDR3 nucleotides: TGTGCCAGCAGCTCGAGAGAAGGGTACACCGGGGAGCTGTTTTTT. The entire variable domain, with the rest obtained from reference TRBV7-2 and TRBJ2-2, is as follows: GAGVSQSPSNKVTEKGKDVELRCDPISGHTALYWYRQSLGQGLEFLIYFQGNSAPDKSGLPSDRFSAERTGGSVSTLTIQRTQQEDSAVYLCASSSREGYTGELFFGEGSRLTVL.

This rearrangement joins TRBV20-1 to TRBJ2-4, with 11 bases aligning to TRBD2. The V segment lost 3 bases and the J segment 3 bases; nucleotides outside the gene matches: 4. CDR1 and CDR2 from the germline V gene are DFQATT and SNEGSKA (reference sequence). The CDR3 sequence is 15 residues long. CDR3 sequence: CSASFLAGGKNIQYF. For the CDR3, the DNA is TGCAGTGCTAGTTTCCTAGCGGGGGGCAAAAACATTCAGTACTTC.

This clonotype has only one observation. The rearrangement joins TRBV7-9 to TRBJ1-6; D perhaps matches TRBD1 (6 bases). V lost 5 bases, J lost 5 bases, and 13 bases lay in between. The CDR3 has 15 residues. Germline assignment: CDR1 SEHNR and CDR2 FQNEAQ (reference sequence). CDR3 loop: CASSAGEGHNSPLHF. CDR3 coding DNA: TGTGCCAGCAGCGCAGGGGAGGGCCATAATTCACCCCTCCACTTT.

This clonotype is labeled medium-sized. The J gene is TRBJ1-2, the V gene TRBV2, with D possibly being TRBD1 (5 bases). In germline, CDR1 is SNHLY, CDR2 FYNNEI. Trimming pared 9 bases from V and 7 bases from J, leaving 15 bases between. The CDR3 extends over 12 amino acids. CDR3 bases: TGTGCCAGGTCGGGGCCCCTGTTTGGCTACACCTTC. Translating it yields CARSGPLFGYTF.

A remark on this clonotype: Compared with germline, one end of the junction differs, possibly owing to a read error. This rearrangement joins TRBV4-1 to TRBJ1-6; D gene ambiguous. This CDR3 has 12 residues. Germline CDR1 reads MGHRA; CDR2 reads YSYEKL. The CDR3 nucleotides read TGCGCCAGCAGCCAAGATAACTCACCCCTCCACTTT. It translates to CASSQDNSPLHF.

A few counts support this clonotype. A single base separates this from a much larger clone, so it may be a read error. This CDR3 is CASSLYRSSYNPPLHF. CDR3 DNA sequence: TGTGCCAGCAGTCTCTACCGGAGCTCCTATAATCCACCCCTCCACTTT. The chain joins TRBV6-6 to TRBJ1-6; no firm D call. CDR1 and CDR2 (germline): MNHNY, SVGAGI (reference sequence). This CDR3 contains 16 residues.

This clonotype is labeled as medium-sized. This chain uses TRBV7-9 with TRBJ2-5, with 9 bases fitting TRBD2. This CDR3 contains 17 residues. The germline V gene encodes CDR1 SEHNR and CDR2 FQNEAQ (reference sequence). J was trimmed by 4 bases and V by 5 bases; bases with no gene match: 14. The CDR3 spells CASSRTSGSGSLETQYF. In DNA form, the CDR3 reads TGTGCCAGCAGCCGAACATCTGGTAGCGGGAGTTTAGAGACCCAGTACTTC.

This clonotype came up many times. This sequence joins TRBV7-9 and TRBJ1-1; possible D gene TRBD1, 5 bases. The CDR3 loop spans 14 amino acids. With 1 base removed from V and 4 bases from J, the gap between germline ends came to 10 bases. Germline CDR1 SEHNR, CDR2 FQNEAQ (reference sequence). The CDR3 loop reads CASSLVGARTEAFF. CDR3 nucleotide sequence: TGTGCCAGCAGCTTAGTAGGGGCGCGCACTGAAGCTTTCTTT.

V gene TRBV12-5 combines with J gene TRBJ1-2; D call uncertain. Germline CDR1 reads LGHNT; CDR2 reads FRNRAP. V was shortened by 3 bases and J by 3 bases, with 11 bases between the two germline ends. CDR3 length: 14 residues. The CDR3 sequence: CASGFLSFDYGYTF. In DNA form, the CDR3 reads TGTGCTAGTGGTTTTTTGTCTTTCGACTATGGCTACACCTTC.

V and J are TRBV5-4 and TRBJ2-7; possibly TRBD1 for D (5 bases). Germline CDR1 and CDR2: SGHNT and YYREEE (reference sequence). This CDR3 has 12 residues. Trimming removed 5 bases from V and 6 bases from J, with 12 bases in between. The CDR3 loop reads CASRGQGSEQYF. In DNA, the CDR3 is TGTGCCAGCAGAGGTCAGGGCTCCGAGCAGTACTTC.